This T cell receptor beta chain was profiled in a study of blood T cell repertoires in COVID-19. Germline CDR1 and CDR2: SGHTA and FQGNSA. CDR3 length: 14 amino acids. V was pared by 6 bases and J by 1 base, with 12 bases between. Original data processing: Nucleated cell counts were estimated from reference gene primer amplification. Only in-frame clones appear in the TCRdb table, and some are missing; sequencing was by immunoSEQ multiplex PCR. From that table come the V and J calls and clone size; the DNA was used to work out D and trimming. The sample shows approximately 250,000 clones, about 87% of them seen only once.

Sequenced input: PBMCs or T cells enriched from blood (not recorded which). The chain employs TRBV7-2 and TRBJ1-2; D remains ambiguous. The receptor's source is a woman aged 40 to 50 who had been exposed to COVID-19. The CDR3 protein is CASRPPPDNYGYTF. In nucleotides, the CDR3 is TGTGCCAGCAGACCACCTCCAGATAACTATGGCTACACCTTC. Variable domain in full (rest from reference TRBV7-2 and TRBJ1-2): GAGVSQSPSNKVTEKGKDVELRCDPISGHTALYWYRQSLGQGLEFLIYFQGNSAPDKSGLPSDRFSAERTGGSVSTLTIQRTQQEDSAVYLCASRPPPDNYGYTFGSGTRLTVV.